This record concerns one T cell receptor beta chain sequence. This record belongs to a study of blood T cell repertoires in COVID-19. Overall study context: Italy, Spain and the United States were the sources of the convalescent and acute COVID-19 samples.

In the original workflow: Nucleated cell counts were estimated from reference gene primer amplification. Libraries were prepared by immunoSEQ multiplex PCR; TCRdb keeps only in-frame clonotypes and omits some of them. V and J calls and clone size follow that table, whereas D and trimming were derived from the DNA. The profile shows some 250,000 clones, approximately 80% of them singletons. The source material was peripheral blood. The clonotype comes from a woman in her late teens or twenties with acute or convalescent COVID-19.

CDR3: CASSQVTGGSRDTQYF. The CDR3 DNA reads TGCGCCAGCAGCCAAGTAACTGGCGGGAGTAGAGATACGCAGTATTTT. The rearrangement uses TRBV4-3 and TRBJ2-3; the match to TRBD2 covers 7 bases. CDR3 length equals 16 residues. After removal of 1 base from V and 5 bases from J, the junction contained 9 bases not matched to a gene. Germline assignment: CDR1 LGHNA and CDR2 YSLEER.